This T cell receptor (beta chain) originates from a study of cytomegalovirus exposure and HLA in healthy donors. Study-level background: Earlier results showed 117 million unique TCR beta sequences derived from approximately 180 million T cells.

Study conclusions and caveats: In a later analysis, TCR association rates varied by HLA locus: DRB1 most, HLA-C fewest.

Germline V gene sequence: CDR1 LGHNA, CDR2 YSLEER. The CDR3 runs to 15 residues. V was shortened by 0 bases and J by 9 bases, with 15 bases between the two germline ends. Comments on this clone: Its antigen is currently unknown.

PCR was performed using 60 Vbeta and 13 Jbeta primers. TCRdb's table, derived via immunoSEQ multiplex PCR, lists solely in-frame clones and lacks some. The sample has 160,000 or so clones, approximately 72% seen once. Sequencing was performed on PBMCs. The chain carries TRBV4-3 and TRBJ1-5; D is uncertain. The TCR was taken from a female donor in good health and CMV-seronegative. The CDR3 nucleotides read TGCGCCAGCAGCCAAGATCGCACACTACTGGGGCCCCAGCATTTT. Translated: CASSQDRTLLGPQHF.